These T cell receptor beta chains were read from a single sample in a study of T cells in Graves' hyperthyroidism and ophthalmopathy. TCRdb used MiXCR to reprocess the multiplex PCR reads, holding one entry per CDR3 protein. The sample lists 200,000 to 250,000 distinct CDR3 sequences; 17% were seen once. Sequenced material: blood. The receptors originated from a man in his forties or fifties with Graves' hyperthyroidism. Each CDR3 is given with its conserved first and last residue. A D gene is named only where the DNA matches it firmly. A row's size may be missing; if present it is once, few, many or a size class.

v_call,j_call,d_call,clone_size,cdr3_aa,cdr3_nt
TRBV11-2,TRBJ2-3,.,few,CASSLDTNPDTQYF,TGTGCCAGCAGCTTAGATACAAACCCAGATACGCAGTATTTT
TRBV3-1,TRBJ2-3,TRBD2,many,CASSPDSGTSTDTQYF,TGTGCCAGCAGCCCCGATAGCGGGACTAGCACAGATACGCAGTATTTT
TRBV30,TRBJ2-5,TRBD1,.,CAWTGGWETQYF,TGTGCCTGGACAGGGGGCTGGGAGACCCAGTACTTC
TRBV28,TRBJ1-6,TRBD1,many,CASSWDREISPLHF,TGTGCCAGCAGTTGGGACAGGGAAATTTCACCCCTCCACTTT
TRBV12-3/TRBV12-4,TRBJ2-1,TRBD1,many,CASSLTGAGEQFF,TGTGCCAGCAGCCTGACAGGGGCTGGTGAGCAGTTCTTC
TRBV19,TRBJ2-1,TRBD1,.,CASSMDIGTGIYNEQFF,TGTGCCAGTAGTATGGATATCGGGACAGGAATCTACAATGAGCAGTTCTTC
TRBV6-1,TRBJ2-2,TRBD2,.,CASSTGAGRAGGELFF,TGTGCCAGCAGCACCGGGGCCGGGAGGGCCGGTGGGGAGCTGTTTTTT
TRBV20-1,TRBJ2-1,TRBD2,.,CSASYSGITKFF,TGCAGTGCTAGCTATAGCGGGATTACGAAGTTCTTC
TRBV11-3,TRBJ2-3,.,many,CASGAGPTDTQYF,TGTGCCAGCGGAGCGGGTCCCACAGATACGCAGTATTTT
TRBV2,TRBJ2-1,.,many,CASTPDVQARNEQFF,TGTGCCAGCACGCCCGACGTGCAGGCCCGCAATGAGCAGTTCTTC
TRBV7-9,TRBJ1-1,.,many,CASRPSAQAMAAFF,TGTGCCAGCAGACCAAGCGCTCAGGCGATGGCGGCTTTCTTT
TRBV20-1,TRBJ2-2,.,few,CSARLSGNTGELFF,TGCAGTGCTAGGCTCAGCGGGAACACCGGGGAGCTGTTTTTT
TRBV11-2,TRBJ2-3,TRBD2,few,CASSSSRLAGVLYF,TGTGCCAGCAGCTCATCTAGACTAGCGGGGGTTCTGTATTTT
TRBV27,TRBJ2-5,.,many,CASRTIQGGETQYF,TGTGCCAGCAGAACCATCCAAGGCGGAGAGACCCAGTACTTC
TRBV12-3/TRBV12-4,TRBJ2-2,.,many,CASSFLRDTLNTGELFF,TGTGCCAGCAGTTTCCTCCGGGACACCCTTAACACCGGGGAGCTGTTTTTT
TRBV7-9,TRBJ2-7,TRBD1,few,CASSFGTAHYEQYF,TGTGCCAGCAGCTTCGGGACAGCGCACTACGAGCAGTACTTC
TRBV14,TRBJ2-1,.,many,CASSRGVAVNEQFF,TGTGCCAGCAGCCGCGGGGTCGCGGTCAATGAGCAGTTCTTC
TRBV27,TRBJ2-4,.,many,CASSLSRFRNIQYF,TGTGCCAGCAGTTTATCTCGGTTCAGAAACATTCAGTACTTC
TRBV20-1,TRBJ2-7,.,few,CSARGLSGQYF,TGCAGTGCTAGAGGACTATCGGGGCAGTACTTC
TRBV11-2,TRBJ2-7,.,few,CASMGVRRASYEQYF,TGTGCCAGCATGGGAGTTAGACGGGCATCCTACGAGCAGTACTTC
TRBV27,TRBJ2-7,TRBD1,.,CASSLSGTGRSYEQYF,TGTGCCAGCAGTTTAAGTGGGACAGGTCGCTCCTACGAGCAGTACTTC
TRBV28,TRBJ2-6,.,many,CASTGDSSGANVLTF,TGTGCCAGCACAGGGGATTCCTCTGGGGCCAACGTCCTGACTTTC
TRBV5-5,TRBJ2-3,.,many,CASTPLGATDTQYF,TGTGCCAGCACCCCCCTGGGAGCCACAGATACGCAGTATTTT
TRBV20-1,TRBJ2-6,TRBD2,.,CSAGLAGYGANVLTF,TGCAGTGCCGGACTAGCGGGATATGGGGCCAACGTCCTGACTTTC
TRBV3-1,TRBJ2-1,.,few,CASSQEEGSAEQFF,TGTGCCAGCAGCCAAGAAGAGGGTTCGGCTGAGCAGTTCTTC
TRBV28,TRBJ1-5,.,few,CASRTGTNTNQPQHF,TGTGCCAGCAGAACCGGGACAAACACAAATCAGCCCCAGCATTTT
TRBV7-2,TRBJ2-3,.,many,CAGSLQSRRHSTDTQYF,TGTGCCGGCAGCTTACAATCGCGGCGGCATAGCACAGATACGCAGTATTTT
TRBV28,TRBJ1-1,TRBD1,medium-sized,CASSPDRVNTEAFF,TGTGCCAGCAGCCCAGACAGGGTGAACACTGAAGCTTTCTTT
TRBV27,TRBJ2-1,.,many,CASSLRETRYNEQFF,TGTGCCAGCAGTTTGCGGGAAACTAGATACAATGAGCAGTTCTTC
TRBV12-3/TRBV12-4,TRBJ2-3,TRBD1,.,CASSSGTDTRTDTQYF,TGTGCCAGCAGCTCCGGGACAGACACCCGCACAGATACGCAGTATTTT
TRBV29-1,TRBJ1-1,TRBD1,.,CSAGGAFF,TGCAGCGCAGGGGGAGCTTTCTTT
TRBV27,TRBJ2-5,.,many,CASSPQGGRAETQYF,TGTGCCAGCAGCCCCCAGGGGGGGCGCGCAGAGACCCAGTACTTC
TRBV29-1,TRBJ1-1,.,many,CSAETQTNTEAFF,TGCAGCGCCGAGACCCAGACTAACACTGAAGCTTTCTTT
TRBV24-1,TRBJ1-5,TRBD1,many,CATSGYSQGAANEPQHF,TGTGCCACCAGTGGATATTCACAGGGGGCGGCGAATGAGCCCCAGCATTTT
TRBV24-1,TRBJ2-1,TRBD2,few,CATSDWGTSGRNEQFF,TGTGCCACCAGTGATTGGGGGACTAGCGGGAGGAATGAGCAGTTCTTC
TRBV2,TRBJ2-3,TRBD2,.,CASVLGLAVTSTDTQYF,TGTGCCAGCGTCCTAGGACTAGCGGTAACTTCCACAGATACGCAGTATTTT
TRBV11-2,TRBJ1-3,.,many,CASSSSFRGSGNTIYF,TGTGCCAGCAGCTCTTCTTTCAGGGGATCGGGAAACACCATATATTTT
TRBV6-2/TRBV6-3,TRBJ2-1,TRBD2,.,CASSPWGTRDYNEQFF,TGTGCCAGCAGCCCCTGGGGGACTAGAGACTACAATGAGCAGTTCTTC
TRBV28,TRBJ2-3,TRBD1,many,CASTSSQGSTSTDTQYF,TGTGCCAGCACCTCATCACAGGGGTCAACTAGCACAGATACGCAGTATTTT
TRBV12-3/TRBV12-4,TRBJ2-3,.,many,CASRQGGPPDTQYF,TGTGCCAGCAGACAAGGAGGGCCCCCAGATACGCAGTATTTT
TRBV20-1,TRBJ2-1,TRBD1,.,CSASSHDRVSYNEQFF,TGCAGTGCTAGTTCCCACGACAGGGTGTCCTACAATGAGCAGTTCTTC
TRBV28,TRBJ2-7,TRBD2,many,CASSLAKTSGRAEQYF,TGTGCCAGCAGTTTAGCGAAGACTAGCGGGAGAGCGGAGCAGTACTTC
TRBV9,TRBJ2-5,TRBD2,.,CASSVAAGRGMVETQYF,TGTGCCAGCAGCGTAGCCGCGGGGCGGGGGATGGTGGAGACCCAGTACTTC
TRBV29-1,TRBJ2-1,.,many,CSVEKDGYDNEQFF,TGCAGCGTTGAAAAGGACGGGTATGACAATGAGCAGTTCTTC
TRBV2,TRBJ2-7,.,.,CASSDWTEQYF,TGTGCCAGCAGTGACTGGACCGAGCAGTACTTC
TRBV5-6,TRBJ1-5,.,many,CASSIGDQPQHF,TGTGCCAGCAGCATTGGGGATCAGCCCCAGCATTTT
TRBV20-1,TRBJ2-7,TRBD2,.,CSARVLAGNEQYF,TGCAGTGCTAGAGTGCTAGCGGGAAACGAGCAGTACTTC
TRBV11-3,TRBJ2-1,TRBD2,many,CASSLASGLHNEQFF,TGTGCCAGCAGCTTAGCTAGCGGGCTGCACAATGAGCAGTTCTTC
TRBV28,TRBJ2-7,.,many,CASSPPWQDEQYF,TGTGCCAGCAGCCCCCCCTGGCAGGACGAGCAGTACTTC
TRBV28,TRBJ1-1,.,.,CASSKGGRVTEAFF,TGTGCCAGCAGCAAGGGGGGGAGGGTGACTGAAGCTTTCTTT
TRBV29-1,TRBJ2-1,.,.,CSLRTVYEQFF,TGCAGCCTTCGGACTGTCTATGAGCAGTTCTTC
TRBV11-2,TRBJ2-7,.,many,CASSLDRKEFAYEQYF,TGTGCCAGCAGCTTAGATCGCAAGGAGTTCGCCTACGAGCAGTACTTC
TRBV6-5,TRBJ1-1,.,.,CASSYYEIFGQMNTEAFF,TGTGCCAGCAGTTACTATGAGATTTTCGGACAGATGAACACTGAAGCTTTCTTT